This T cell receptor (beta chain) was found in a study of CD8+ T cells in alopecia areata. Study findings and constraints: Relative to normal scalp, lesional scalp, especially alopecia totalis/universalis, showed higher clonality.

Extraction of RNA preceded its reverse transcription into cDNA, which served as the sequencing template. TCRdb keeps only in-frame clones here, not all; method: immunoSEQ multiplex PCR. This repertoire shows 150,000 to 200,000 clones, 60% found once; its top ten account for approximately 0.97%. Treatment meaning: oral pan-JAK inhibitor, 5-10 mg twice daily. The CDR3 is made up of 12 amino acids. Looked up from germline, CDR1 is GTSNPN and CDR2 is SVGIG (reference sequence). The germline V and J ends were trimmed by 0 bases and 3 bases, with 6 bases remaining between them. Note on this clone: The antigen is not known.

The genes are TRBV30 and TRBJ2-7, with a tentative D call TRBD1 (6 bases). The receptor comes from a human donor with alopecia areata. Source: CD4+ T cells sorted from blood, taken at week 24, from a patient treated with tofacitinib. The CDR3 spells CAWSVQGYEQYF. The CDR3 DNA follows: TGTGCCTGGAGTGTACAGGGCTACGAGCAGTACTTC.